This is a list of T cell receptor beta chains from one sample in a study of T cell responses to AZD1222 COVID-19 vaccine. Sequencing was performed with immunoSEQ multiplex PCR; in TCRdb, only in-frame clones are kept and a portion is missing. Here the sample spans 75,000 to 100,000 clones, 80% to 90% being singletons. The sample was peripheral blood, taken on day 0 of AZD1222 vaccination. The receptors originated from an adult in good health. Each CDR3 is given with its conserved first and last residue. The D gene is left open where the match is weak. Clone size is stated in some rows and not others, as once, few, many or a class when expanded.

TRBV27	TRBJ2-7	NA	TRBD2	CASSSGTRGHEQYF	TGTGCCAGCAGTTCGGGGACTAGGGGCCACGAGCAGTACTTC
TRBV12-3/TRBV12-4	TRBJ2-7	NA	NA	CASSLGRGDEQYF	TGTGCCAGCAGTTTAGGCAGGGGCGACGAGCAGTACTTC
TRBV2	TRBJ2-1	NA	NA	CASSGDVQDYNEQFF	TGTGCCAGCAGTGGAGACGTACAGGACTACAATGAGCAGTTCTTC
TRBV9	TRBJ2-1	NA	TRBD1	CASSGRDRVLEQFF	TGTGCCAGCAGCGGCCGGGACAGGGTTTTGGAGCAGTTCTTC
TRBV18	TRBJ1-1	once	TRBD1	CASSQDRENTEAFF	TGTGCCAGCTCTCAGGACAGGGAGAACACTGAAGCTTTCTTT
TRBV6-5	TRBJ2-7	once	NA	CASSHQLRGYEQYF	TGTGCCAGCAGCCATCAGTTGAGGGGCTACGAGCAGTACTTC
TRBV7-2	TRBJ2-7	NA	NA	CASSRQKETYEQYF	TGTGCCAGCAGTCGGCAAAAGGAGACCTACGAGCAGTACTTC
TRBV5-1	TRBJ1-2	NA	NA	CASSLGTQYGYTF	TGCGCCAGCAGCTTAGGGACACAATATGGCTACACCTTC
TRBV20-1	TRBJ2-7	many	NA	CSASPQVEQYF	TGCAGTGCTAGCCCCCAGGTGGAGCAGTACTTC
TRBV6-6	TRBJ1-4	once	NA	CASSSAGAATNEKLFF	TGTGCCAGCAGTTCGGCCGGTGCGGCAACTAATGAAAAACTGTTTTTT
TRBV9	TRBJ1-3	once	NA	CASSAAGSGNTIYF	TGTGCCAGCAGCGCCGCAGGGTCTGGAAACACCATATATTTT
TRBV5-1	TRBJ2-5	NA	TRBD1	CASGQQGEPQETQYF	TGCGCCAGCGGCCAGCAGGGGGAACCCCAAGAGACCCAGTACTTC
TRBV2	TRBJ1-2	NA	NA	CASTDPLPTLGGDYGYTF	TGTGCCAGCACCGACCCCTTGCCTACGCTTGGGGGGGACTATGGCTACACCTTC
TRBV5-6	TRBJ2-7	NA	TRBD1	CASSTDRAPYEQYF	TGTGCCAGCAGCACAGACAGGGCCCCCTACGAGCAGTACTTC
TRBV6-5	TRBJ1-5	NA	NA	CASRWTVTSNQPQHF	TGTGCCAGCAGGTGGACAGTGACTAGCAATCAGCCCCAGCATTTT
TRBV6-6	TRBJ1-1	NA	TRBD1	CASAPPQGATFF	TGTGCCAGCGCCCCGCCACAGGGGGCGACTTTCTTT
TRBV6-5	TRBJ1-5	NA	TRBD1	CASSYRTGVHQPQHF	TGTGCCAGCAGTTACCGGACAGGGGTTCATCAGCCCCAGCATTTT
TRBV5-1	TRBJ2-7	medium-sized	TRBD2	CASSRTSGAEQYF	TGCGCCAGCAGCCGGACTAGCGGAGCCGAGCAGTACTTC
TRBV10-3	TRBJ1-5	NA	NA	CAISDRDNQPQHF	TGTGCCATCAGTGATCGCGATAATCAGCCCCAGCATTTT
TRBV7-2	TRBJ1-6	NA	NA	CASSLRNRAYNSPLHF	TGTGCCAGCAGCTTAAGAAACCGGGCCTATAATTCACCCCTCCACTTT
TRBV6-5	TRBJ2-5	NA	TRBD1	CASSYGTVQETQYF	TGTGCCAGCAGTTACGGGACAGTCCAAGAGACCCAGTACTTC
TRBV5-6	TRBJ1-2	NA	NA	CASSSDLSYGYTF	TGTGCCAGCAGTTCGGACCTATCCTATGGCTACACCTTC
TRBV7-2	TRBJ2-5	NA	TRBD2	CASSLARTSGTETQYF	TGTGCCAGCAGCTTAGCGAGGACTAGCGGGACAGAGACCCAGTACTTC
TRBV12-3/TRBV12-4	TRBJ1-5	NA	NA	CASRTSNQPQHF	TGTGCCAGCAGGACCAGCAATCAGCCCCAGCATTTT
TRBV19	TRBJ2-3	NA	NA	CATKSRARGTDTQYF	TGTGCTACAAAGAGCAGGGCGAGAGGCACAGATACGCAGTATTTT
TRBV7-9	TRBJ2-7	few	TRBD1	CASSLGSTGNYEQYF	TGTGCCAGCAGCTTAGGTTCGACAGGGAACTACGAGCAGTACTTC
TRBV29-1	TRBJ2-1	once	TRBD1	CSVDQGAAYNEQFF	TGCAGCGTTGACCAGGGGGCAGCGTACAATGAGCAGTTCTTC
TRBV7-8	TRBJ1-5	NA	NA	CASSVQGSQSQHF	TGTGCCAGCAGCGTACAGGGTAGTCAGTCCCAGCATTTT
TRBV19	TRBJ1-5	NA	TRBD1	CASRTTGGGNQPQHF	TGTGCCAGTAGAACCACAGGGGGCGGAAATCAGCCCCAGCATTTT
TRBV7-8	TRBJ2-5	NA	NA	CASSPKETQYF	TGTGCCAGCAGCCCAAAAGAGACCCAGTACTTC
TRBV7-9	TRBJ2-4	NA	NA	CASSTAKLLTNAKNIQYF	TGTGCCAGCAGCACCGCTAAATTATTGACGAACGCCAAAAACATTCAGTACTTC
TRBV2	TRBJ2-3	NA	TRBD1	CASTKRLGTVTDTQYF	TGTGCCAGCACTAAACGACTTGGGACAGTCACAGATACGCAGTATTTT
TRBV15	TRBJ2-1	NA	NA	CATSPKGDEQFF	TGTGCCACCAGCCCCAAGGGAGATGAGCAGTTCTTC
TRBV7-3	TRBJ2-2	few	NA	CASSLHQGAGELFF	TGTGCCAGCAGCTTACATCAGGGAGCCGGGGAGCTGTTTTTT
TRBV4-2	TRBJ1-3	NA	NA	CASSQDGGNGNTIYF	TGTGCCAGCAGCCAAGACGGCGGTAACGGAAACACCATATATTTT
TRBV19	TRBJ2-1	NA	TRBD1	CASSPLGDRDHNEQFF	TGTGCCAGTAGTCCTCTTGGGGACAGGGACCACAATGAGCAGTTCTTC
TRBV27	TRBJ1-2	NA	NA	CASSPAGYGYTF	TGTGCCAGCAGCCCGGCGGGGTACGGCTACACCTTC
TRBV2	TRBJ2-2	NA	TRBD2	CASSGLVNTGELFF	TGTGCCAGCAGCGGACTAGTCAACACCGGGGAGCTGTTTTTT
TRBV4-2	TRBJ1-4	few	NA	CASSQEKNEKLFF	TGTGCCAGCAGCCAGGAAAAAAATGAAAAACTGTTTTTT
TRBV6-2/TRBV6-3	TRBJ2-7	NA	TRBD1	CASSPTTGAVYEQYF	TGTGCCAGCAGTCCCACGACAGGGGCTGTCTACGAGCAGTACTTC
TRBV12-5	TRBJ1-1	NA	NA	CASDARGGRAGTEAFF	TGTGCTAGTGACGCCCGAGGGGGTCGCGCAGGGACTGAAGCTTTCTTT
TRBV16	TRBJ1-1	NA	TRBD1	CASSQGGQGAMNTEAFF	TGTGCCAGCAGCCAAGGGGGACAGGGGGCAATGAACACTGAAGCTTTCTTT
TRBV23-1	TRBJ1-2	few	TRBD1	CASSPGTGVNGYTF	TGCGCCAGCAGTCCCGGGACAGGGGTAAATGGCTACACCTTC
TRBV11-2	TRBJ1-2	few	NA	CASSQQRLGYTF	TGTGCCAGCAGCCAACAACGACTCGGCTACACCTTC
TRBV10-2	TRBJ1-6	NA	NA	CASSESGAPSPLHF	TGCGCCAGCAGTGAGTCTGGAGCGCCTTCGCCCCTCCACTTT
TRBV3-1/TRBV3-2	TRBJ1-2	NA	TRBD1	CASSRQTGVGVGYGYTF	TGTGCCAGCAGCCGCCAGACAGGGGTAGGAGTTGGGTATGGCTACACCTTC
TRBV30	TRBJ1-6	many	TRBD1	CAYSQGARTNSPLHF	TGTGCCTACTCACAGGGGGCGAGGACCAATTCACCCCTCCACTTT
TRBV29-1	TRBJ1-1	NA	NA	CSVEDRRGVSSTQNTEAFF	TGCAGCGTTGAAGATAGGAGAGGTGTTTCAAGTACACAGAACACTGAAGCTTTCTTT
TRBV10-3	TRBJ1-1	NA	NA	CAISESRDTEAFF	TGTGCCATCAGTGAGTCTCGGGACACTGAAGCTTTCTTT
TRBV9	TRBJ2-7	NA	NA	CASSPRTESYEQYF	TGTGCCAGCAGCCCGCGGACGGAGTCCTACGAGCAGTACTTC
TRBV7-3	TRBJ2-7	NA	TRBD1	CASSRDSYSYEQYF	TGTGCCAGCAGCCGGGACAGCTACTCCTACGAGCAGTACTTC
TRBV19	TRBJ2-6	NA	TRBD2	CASSIAGGAGANVLTF	TGTGCCAGTAGTATAGCGGGAGGGGCTGGGGCCAACGTCCTGACTTTC
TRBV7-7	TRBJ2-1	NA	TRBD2	CASSLSSGNYNEQFF	TGTGCTAGCAGCTTAAGTAGCGGGAACTACAATGAGCAGTTCTTC
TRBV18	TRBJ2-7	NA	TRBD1	CASSPLSGQGAAYEQYF	TGTGCCAGCTCACCACTATCCGGACAGGGGGCTGCCTACGAGCAGTACTTC